This is a list of T cell receptor beta chains from one sample in a study of shared clonotypes between healthy human individuals. TCRdb's table, derived via immunoSEQ multiplex PCR, lists solely in-frame clones and lacks some. The sample lists roughly 2.1 million clones, under 95% seen once, with under 2% in the top ten. Sequenced sample: naive CD8+ T cells from PBMCs. These receptor sequences come from a man aged 18 to 29 in good health. Some clones in this sample may be carry-over from other donors' samples. The CDR3 runs from the conserved cysteine through the conserved F or W. A D gene is named only where the DNA matches it firmly. Size tells how often a clone was seen (once, few, many) or the class of an expanded clone, and some rows leave it out.

CDR3aa: CASSLQREAGEQYF
CDR3nt: TGTGCCAGCAGCCTCCAGCGGGAGGCGGGCGAGCAGTACTTC
v_gene: TRBV7-6
d_gene: TRBD2
abundance: NA
j_gene: TRBJ2-7

CDR3aa: CASSAPRVGVFYNEQFF
CDR3nt: TGCGCCAGCAGCGCCCCAAGGGTGGGGGTCTTTTACAATGAGCAGTTCTTC
v_gene: TRBV5-1
d_gene: NA
abundance: once
j_gene: TRBJ2-1

CDR3aa: CASRRGLEPQHF
CDR3nt: TGTGCCAGCAGGAGGGGGCTAGAGCCCCAGCATTTT
v_gene: TRBV27
d_gene: TRBD1
abundance: NA
j_gene: TRBJ1-5

CDR3aa: CASRPPMAKNIQYF
CDR3nt: TGTGCCAGCAGGCCCCCAATGGCCAAAAACATTCAGTACTTC
v_gene: TRBV7-9
d_gene: NA
abundance: NA
j_gene: TRBJ2-4

CDR3aa: CASSLLSGGPDEQYF
CDR3nt: TGCGCCAGCAGCCTGCTGTCGGGAGGGCCCGACGAGCAGTACTTC
v_gene: TRBV4-1
d_gene: TRBD2
abundance: NA
j_gene: TRBJ2-7

CDR3aa: CASSLGTAPTEAFF
CDR3nt: TGTGCCAGCAGTTTAGGGACAGCCCCCACTGAAGCTTTCTTT
v_gene: TRBV27
d_gene: TRBD1
abundance: NA
j_gene: TRBJ1-1

CDR3aa: CASSHAVRGTSHNEQFF
CDR3nt: TGCGCCAGCAGCCACGCAGTGCGCGGGACGTCTCACAATGAGCAGTTCTTC
v_gene: TRBV4-1
d_gene: NA
abundance: NA
j_gene: TRBJ2-1

CDR3aa: CSGRDRGDEQYF
CDR3nt: TGCAGCGGCCGGGACAGGGGTGACGAGCAGTACTTC
v_gene: TRBV29-1
d_gene: TRBD1
abundance: NA
j_gene: TRBJ2-7

CDR3aa: CATSSLAGAPYEQYF
CDR3nt: TGTGCCACCAGCAGCCTAGCGGGAGCGCCCTACGAGCAGTACTTC
v_gene: TRBV15
d_gene: TRBD2
abundance: NA
j_gene: TRBJ2-7

CDR3aa: CASSVDVEAGGGENIQYF
CDR3nt: TGTGCCAGCAGCGTAGATGTGGAGGCGGGGGGAGGAGAAAACATTCAGTACTTC
v_gene: TRBV9
d_gene: TRBD2
abundance: NA
j_gene: TRBJ2-4

CDR3aa: CASSGGPTYNEQFF
CDR3nt: TGTGCCAGCAGCGGAGGGCCCACCTACAATGAGCAGTTCTTC
v_gene: TRBV9
d_gene: NA
abundance: once
j_gene: TRBJ2-1

CDR3aa: CASSPLGTGSWGETQYF
CDR3nt: TGTGCCAGCTCACCACTAGGGACAGGTTCTTGGGGAGAGACCCAGTACTTC
v_gene: TRBV18
d_gene: TRBD1
abundance: NA
j_gene: TRBJ2-5

CDR3aa: CASLPTIYF
CDR3nt: TGTGCCAGCTTACCCACCATATATTTT
v_gene: TRBV6-5
d_gene: NA
abundance: NA
j_gene: TRBJ1-3

CDR3aa: CASSHSLDGPANYGYTF
CDR3nt: TGTGCCAGCAGCCACTCCTTAGACGGCCCAGCTAACTATGGCTACACCTTC
v_gene: TRBV7-9
d_gene: NA
abundance: NA
j_gene: TRBJ1-2

CDR3aa: CASSSLQPRETQYF
CDR3nt: TGTGCCAGCAGTTCACTCCAACCTCGAGAGACCCAGTACTTC
v_gene: TRBV27
d_gene: NA
abundance: NA
j_gene: TRBJ2-5

CDR3aa: CASSLSFGPGWTEAFF
CDR3nt: TGTGCCAGCAGTTTATCGTTCGGGCCCGGGTGGACTGAAGCTTTCTTT
v_gene: TRBV27
d_gene: NA
abundance: NA
j_gene: TRBJ1-1

CDR3aa: CASRGGTLSGNTIYF
CDR3nt: TGTGCCAGCAGGGGGGGTACACTCTCTGGAAACACCATATATTTT
v_gene: TRBV2
d_gene: NA
abundance: NA
j_gene: TRBJ1-3

CDR3aa: CASSLPGQQPQHF
CDR3nt: TGTGCCAGCAGTTTGCCAGGTCAACAGCCCCAGCATTTT
v_gene: TRBV28
d_gene: NA
abundance: NA
j_gene: TRBJ1-5

CDR3aa: CASANGREQYF
CDR3nt: TGTGCCTCCGCAAACGGGCGCGAGCAGTACTTC
v_gene: TRBV27
d_gene: NA
abundance: NA
j_gene: TRBJ2-7

CDR3aa: CSVARVGVTGELFF
CDR3nt: TGCAGCGTCGCCAGGGTTGGGGTAACCGGGGAGCTGTTTTTT
v_gene: TRBV29-1
d_gene: NA
abundance: NA
j_gene: TRBJ2-2

CDR3aa: CASGIQGRQETQYF
CDR3nt: TGTGCCAGCGGGATCCAGGGGCGCCAAGAGACCCAGTACTTC
v_gene: TRBV28
d_gene: NA
abundance: NA
j_gene: TRBJ2-5

CDR3aa: CASSLSRSTEAFF
CDR3nt: TGTGCCAGCAGCCTGTCGCGGAGCACTGAAGCTTTCTTT
v_gene: TRBV9
d_gene: NA
abundance: once
j_gene: TRBJ1-1

CDR3aa: CASSPGQLSNQPQHF
CDR3nt: TGTGCCAGCAGCCCCGGACAGCTTAGCAATCAGCCCCAGCATTTT
v_gene: TRBV11-2
d_gene: NA
abundance: NA
j_gene: TRBJ1-5

CDR3aa: CAISVTGSNTEAFF
CDR3nt: TGTGCCATCAGTGTGACAGGGTCGAACACTGAAGCTTTCTTT
v_gene: TRBV10-3
d_gene: TRBD1
abundance: NA
j_gene: TRBJ1-1

CDR3aa: CASRTGLSGNTIYF
CDR3nt: TGTGCCAGCAGGACTGGACTCTCTGGAAACACCATATATTTT
v_gene: TRBV27
d_gene: NA
abundance: NA
j_gene: TRBJ1-3

CDR3aa: CSVGTAGINEQFF
CDR3nt: TGCAGCGTTGGGACAGCAGGTATCAATGAGCAGTTCTTC
v_gene: TRBV29-1
d_gene: NA
abundance: NA
j_gene: TRBJ2-1

CDR3aa: CASAPRTGETGELFF
CDR3nt: TGTGCCAGCGCACCCCGGACAGGGGAAACCGGGGAGCTGTTTTTT
v_gene: TRBV7-9
d_gene: TRBD1
abundance: once
j_gene: TRBJ2-2

CDR3aa: CASSFTYEQYF
CDR3nt: TGTGCCAGCAGCTTCACCTACGAGCAGTACTTC
v_gene: TRBV25-1
d_gene: NA
abundance: NA
j_gene: TRBJ2-7

CDR3aa: CASSLQGAGNQPQHF
CDR3nt: TGTGCCAGCAGCTTGCAGGGGGCCGGCAATCAGCCCCAGCATTTT
v_gene: TRBV5-6
d_gene: TRBD1
abundance: NA
j_gene: TRBJ1-5

CDR3aa: CASSLRPTGGIADTQYF
CDR3nt: TGTGCCAGCAGCTTGAGACCCACGGGAGGGATCGCAGATACGCAGTATTTT
v_gene: TRBV5-4
d_gene: TRBD2
abundance: NA
j_gene: TRBJ2-3